The 25 T cell receptor beta chains reported below all come from one sample, sequenced in a study of cytomegalovirus exposure and HLA in healthy donors. With 60 Vbeta and 13 Jbeta primers, the PCR was carried out. Some clones are missing from TCRdb's copy, which holds only in-frame ones; the method was immunoSEQ multiplex PCR. The sample has 110,000 to 150,000 clones, 60% to 85% seen once; the top ten hold over 2.5%. Sequenced input: PBMCs. These receptors were taken from a male donor in good health and CMV-seronegative.

This clone has a single count. The chain combines TRBV18 with TRBJ1-5; 7 nucleotides line up with TRBD1. Looked up from germline, CDR1 is KGHSH and CDR2 is LQKENI. The ends lost 6 bases at V and 5 bases at J; junction bases unmatched: 7. The CDR3 contains 14 residues. DNA for the CDR3: TGTGCCAGCTCGCGAAGGGACAGTGATCAGCCCCAGCATTTT. It codes for CASSRRDSDQPQHF.

The V call is TRBV9, the J call TRBJ1-6; D possibly corresponds to TRBD1 (5 bases). This CDR3 has 22 residues. CDR1 and CDR2 from the germline V gene are SGDLS and YYNGEE. V was clipped by 3 bases and J by 1 base, with 29 bases between them. Here the CDR3 DNA reads TGTGCCAGCAGCGCAACAGCGAGATTAGGACAAAGTCATTATTCCTATAATTCACCCCTCCACTTT. Residues: CASSATARLGQSHYSYNSPLHF.

J is TRBJ2-2 and V is TRBV11-2; the D gene is possibly TRBD2 (7 bases). CDR1 and CDR2 from the germline V gene are SGHAT and FQNNGV. The CDR3 spans 17 residues. Trimming took 4 bases from V and 4 from J, leaving 19 bases between them. The CDR3 loop is CASSSPRGGRGTGELFF. DNA for the CDR3: TGTGCCAGCAGCTCTCCAAGGGGGGGGCGGGGCACCGGGGAGCTGTTTTTT.

V gene TRBV18 combines with J gene TRBJ2-1, with 7 bases matching TRBD1. The CDR3 totals 16 residues. Trimming cost V 4 bases and J 0 bases; bases outside gene matches: 6. Germline CDR1 KGHSH, CDR2 LQKENI. CDR3 sequence reads: CASSLGTASSYNEQFF. The CDR3 DNA follows: TGTGCCAGCTCACTAGGGACAGCGAGCTCCTACAATGAGCAGTTCTTC.

The rearrangement uses TRBV25-1 and TRBJ1-4; the match to TRBD1 covers 7 bases. This CDR3 has 15 amino acids. CDR1 is MGHDK, CDR2 SYGVNS, per germline. V gave up 4 bases and J gave up 4 bases; unmatched junction bases: 6. The CDR3, as DNA: TGTGCCAGCAGTGGTATGGGACAGCATAATGAAAAACTGTTTTTT. Residues: CASSGMGQHNEKLFF.

The J gene is TRBJ1-1, the V gene TRBV4-1, with no clear D. V lost 0 bases and J lost 3, with 14 bases in between. The CDR3 sequence is 16 residues long. Per germline, CDR1 MGHRA and CDR2 YSYEKL. The CDR3, as DNA: TGCGCCAGCAGCCAAGACCCCCCCCGACTCTACACTGAAGCTTTCTTT. Its translation is CASSQDPPRLYTEAFF.

Concerning this clone: The same CDR3 is also encoded by other DNA sequences in this sample. The chain carries TRBV7-2 and TRBJ2-3; D call uncertain. V gave up 6 bases and J gave up 0 bases, with 7 bases separating them. The CDR3 loop spans 13 amino acids. Germline loops: CDR1 SGHTA, CDR2 FQGNSA. The CDR3 nucleotides read TGTGCCAGCAGACCTACTAGCACAGATACGCAGTATTTT. Amino acid sequence: CASRPTSTDTQYF. The variable domain in full, with the rest retrieved from reference TRBV7-2 and TRBJ2-3, is GAGVSQSPSNKVTEKGKDVELRCDPISGHTALYWYRQSLGQGLEFLIYFQGNSAPDKSGLPSDRFSAERTGGSVSTLTIQRTQQEDSAVYLCASRPTSTDTQYFGPGTRLTVL.

The gene calls are TRBV5-4 and TRBJ2-3; D gene ambiguous. Germline-derived CDR1 and CDR2 are SGHNT and YYREEE (reference sequence). Trimming shortened V by 3 bases and J by 3 bases, and 8 bases separated the two germline ends. CDR3 length equals 13 residues. The CDR3 spells CASSSERTDTQYF. Written as DNA, the CDR3 is TGTGCCAGCAGCTCCGAGAGGACAGATACGCAGTATTTT.

The DNA of the CDR3 is TGTGCCAGCAGCTTAGTTCAGCGGGTGACCGAAGCTTTCTTT. Protein: CASSLVQRVTEAFF. The chain links TRBV7-9 to TRBJ1-1; D gene uncertain. Germline CDR1 SEHNR, CDR2 FQNEAQ (reference sequence). This CDR3 spans 14 amino acids. Trimming cost V 1 base and J 8 bases, with 14 bases left between them.

The chain combines TRBV10-2 with TRBJ2-3; 11 bases agree with TRBD2. This CDR3 contains 18 residues. Germline CDR1 reads WSHSY; CDR2 reads SAAADI. V lost 3 bases, J lost 0 bases, and 8 bases stayed unmatched. CDR3 sequence (DNA): TGCGCCAGCAGTGACCTGACTAGCGGGGCACCTAGCACAGATACGCAGTATTTT. It translates to CASSDLTSGAPSTDTQYF.

This clone was observed a single time. V gene TRBV25-1 combines with J gene TRBJ1-2; D uncertain. The CDR3 extends over 13 amino acids. Trimming shortened V by 10 bases and J by 5 bases, and 17 bases separated the two germline ends. The V gene's germline CDR1 is MGHDK and CDR2 SYGVNS. The CDR3 DNA sequence: TGTGCCACCACTTTCACGGAGGATTATGGCTACACCTTC. It specifies CATTFTEDYGYTF.

The chain is built from TRBV10-3 and TRBJ2-2; TRBD2 matches at 7 bases. V lost 0 bases to trimming and J lost 4 bases; unmatched junction nucleotides: 8. Per the germline V gene, CDR1 is ENHRY and CDR2 is SYGVKD. The CDR3 is 17 amino acids. DNA of the CDR3: TGTGCCATCAGTGAGTCCCTGGCGGGAGCTGGCACCGGGGAGCTGTTTTTT. Its translation: CAISESLAGAGTGELFF.

The rearrangement links TRBV9 to TRBJ1-4; 7 nucleotides line up with TRBD1. Germline V CDR1 and CDR2: SGDLS, YYNGEE. The trim removed 3 bases at V and 4 bases at J, leaving 6 bases unmatched. The length of the CDR3 is 15 residues. The CDR3 DNA reads as TGTGCCAGCAGCGCCGGGACAGCTTATAATGAAAAACTGTTTTTT. As protein: CASSAGTAYNEKLFF.

The V call is TRBV7-9, the J call TRBJ2-4, with D uncertain. The CDR3 has 14 residues. Germline V gives CDR1 SEHNR, CDR2 FQNEAQ (reference sequence). V was shortened by 3 bases and J by 4 bases, with 10 bases between the two germline ends. The CDR3 here is CASSFGLVKNIQYF. The DNA for the CDR3 is TGTGCCAGCAGCTTCGGCCTAGTAAAAAACATTCAGTACTTC.

V usage is TRBV5-1 and J usage is TRBJ2-3, with 14 nucleotides matching TRBD2. Trimming at V came to 0 bases and at J to 11 bases, leaving 8 bases not matched to a gene. Germline V lookup: CDR1 SGHRS, CDR2 YFSETQ. The CDR3 sequence is 16 residues long. CDR3 sequence: CASSLAVGTSGSGQYF. In DNA, the CDR3 is TGCGCCAGCAGCTTGGCCGTCGGGACTAGCGGGAGTGGGCAGTATTTT.

The rearrangement links TRBV29-1 to TRBJ2-3; 7 bases line up with TRBD2. The CDR3 is made up of 13 amino acids. Trimming cost V 3 bases and J 3 bases; bases outside gene matches: 3. Germline V gives CDR1 SQVTM, CDR2 ANQGSEA. CDR3 region: CSVDAGVTDTQYF. As DNA, the CDR3 is TGCAGCGTTGATGCGGGAGTTACAGATACGCAGTATTTT.

This sequence joins TRBV6-1 and TRBJ2-3, with unresolved D. The CDR3 spans 13 residues. Looked up from germline, CDR1 is MNHNS and CDR2 is SASEGT. V lost 2 bases, J lost 6 bases, and 9 bases lay in between. Here the CDR3 DNA reads TGTGCCAGCAGTGAACCTCTTGGCGATACGCAGTATTTT. Translating it yields CASSEPLGDTQYF.

The V gene is TRBV6-6, the J gene TRBJ1-5; 10 bases line up with TRBD1. This CDR3 comprises 15 residues. With V trimmed by 4 bases and J by 6 bases, 6 bases remained unmatched. From germline, CDR1 is MNHNY and CDR2 SVGAGI (reference sequence). CDR3 in amino acids: CASSSPGQGFQPQHF. The CDR3 DNA reads TGTGCCAGCAGTTCTCCGGGACAGGGGTTTCAGCCCCAGCATTTT.

The genes are TRBV9 and TRBJ2-1, with 11 bases lining up with TRBD1. The junction had 3 bases not matched to a gene; V was cut back by 2 bases and J by 5 bases. The CDR3 contains 15 residues. Germline CDR1 reads SGDLS; CDR2 reads YYNGEE. The CDR3 nucleotides read TGTGCCAGCAGCGTTTGGGACAGGGGGGACAATGAGCAGTTCTTC. Encoded protein: CASSVWDRGDNEQFF.

The V call is TRBV5-1, the J call TRBJ1-1; D ambiguous. Germline loops: CDR1 SGHRS, CDR2 YFSETQ. V shed 8 bases and J shed 3 bases, with 26 bases lying between them. The CDR3 consists of 17 residues. The CDR3 is CASWAGGVILRDTEAFF. The CDR3 DNA is TGCGCCAGTTGGGCCGGCGGGGTTATTTTGAGGGACACTGAAGCTTTCTTT.

This clone was found once. The chain is built from TRBV5-4 and TRBJ2-7, with D possibly matching TRBD2 (6 bases). This CDR3 comprises 14 residues. Deletions cut 1 base from V and 3 bases from J, with 11 bases between. Germline values: CDR1 SGHNT, CDR2 YYREEE (reference sequence). Here the CDR3 reads CASSLKRVDYEQYF. The CDR3 nucleotides are TGTGCCAGCAGCTTGAAGCGGGTCGACTACGAGCAGTACTTC.

As DNA, the CDR3 is TGTGCCAGTACACTTCGAGGTGGAAATGAGCAGTTCTTC. Protein product: CASTLRGGNEQFF. The chain joins TRBV19 to TRBJ2-1, with no clear D. Per germline, CDR1 LNHDA and CDR2 SQIVND (reference sequence). The CDR3 runs 13 residues. Trimming cost V 7 bases and J 7 bases, with 14 bases left between them.

The CDR3 nucleotides are TGCGCCAGCAGCTTGGGAACAGGGGAACAAGAGACCCAGTACTTC. Translating gives CASSLGTGEQETQYF. The V gene is TRBV5-1, the J gene TRBJ2-5, with 7 bases aligning to TRBD1. CDR1 is SGHRS, CDR2 YFSETQ, per germline. V lost 0 bases and J lost 2; bases outside the gene matches: 4. The CDR3 is made up of 15 amino acids.

The chain combines TRBV6-5 with TRBJ2-1, with 9 nucleotides matching TRBD2. The CDR3 has 16 amino acids. CDR1 MNHEY and CDR2 SVGAGI come from the germline V gene. Trimming at V came to 0 bases and at J to 9 bases, leaving 9 bases not matched to a gene. CDR3 amino acids: CASSYSRGGGAIEQFF. In DNA form, the CDR3 reads TGTGCCAGCAGTTACTCGAGGGGCGGGGGGGCTATTGAGCAGTTCTTC.

This rearrangement joins TRBV2 to TRBJ2-5, with D tentatively TRBD1 (5 bases). Deletions cut 8 bases from V and 1 base from J, with 8 bases between. Germline V gene lookup returns CDR1 SNHLY and CDR2 FYNNEI. This CDR3 comprises 12 residues. CDR3 coding DNA: TGTGCCAGCTGGGGCAGCCAAGAGACCCAGTACTTC. Translated, it gives CASWGSQETQYF.